This TCR beta chain is drawn from a study of neurological immune-mediated disorders. At the level of the study: In a group of around 35 multiple sclerosis patients, some 31 had the relapsing-remitting type and 3 had the secondary progressive type.

With regard to this clonotype: Without the conserved terminal phenylalanine or tryptophan, this CDR3 likely stems from a read error.

V lost 1 base to trimming and J lost 4 bases, with 11 bases between them. The CDR3 is 15 residues long. Per germline, CDR1 SGHRS and CDR2 YFSETQ. Synthesis of cDNA was performed by 5'RACE using 10-nucleotide random UMIs. TCRdb passed the 5' RACE reads through MiXCR, listing each CDR3 protein once. This sample has tens of thousands of distinct CDR3 sequences, with 4.5% found just once. The sample taken for sequencing was PBMCs. This receptor was taken from a woman aged 60-75 years with multiple sclerosis. The chain couples TRBV5-1 to TRBJ2-2; D is tentatively TRBD1 or TRBD2 (5 bases each). CDR3 DNA: TGCGCCAGCAGCTTGACTAGTGGGGGCACCGGGGAGCTGTTTTCT. Translation gives CASSLTSGGTGELFS.